This T cell receptor beta chain stems from a study of T-cell reconstitution after alpha-beta-depleted transplantation in children. Study results and caveats: T-cell counts and diversity at one year following transplant were attributed mainly to newly produced T cells. For some patients, TCRbeta diversity was high at day 60 because of recipient T cells and thymic progenitors that survived. About two months after transplant, alpha-beta T cells reportedly came from several hundred expanded graft clones.

The V end lost 4 bases, the J end lost 8 bases, and 12 bases lay between the germline ends. The CDR3 is 13 residues long. The TCRbeta library was prepared with unique molecular identifiers. TCRdb passed the PCR reads through MiXCR, listing each CDR3 protein once. The sample includes almost 500,000 distinct CDR3 sequences, 8% to 11% of them seen just once. This clonotype was picked up many times. Antigen specificity is unknown. The sample consisted of PBMCs, taken before TCRalphabeta/CD19-depleted stem cell transplant. The clonotype originates from a child aged 2 to 10 with inherited bone marrow failure, due to receive a stem cell transplant. The chain recombines TRBV12-3 or TRBV12-4 with TRBJ2-1; tentatively, D is TRBD2 (6 bases). CDR3 sequence (DNA): TGTGCCAGCAGTTCTAGCGTCAGGTATGAGCAGTTCTTC. As protein: CASSSSVRYEQFF.